These T cell receptor beta chains were read from a single sample in a study of Ad26.COV2.S vaccination and SARS-CoV-2 variants. Libraries were prepared by immunoSEQ multiplex PCR; TCRdb keeps only in-frame clonotypes and omits some of them. There are over 300,000 clones in the sample; 83% occur only once, and around 7.4% lies in the top ten. Sequences were derived from peripheral blood, sampled in a trial of Ad26.COV2.S vaccine versus placebo. The origin of the receptors is a person between 18 and 60 years old who received the Ad26.COV2.S COVID-19 vaccine or a placebo. Both conserved end residues are trimmed from each CDR3.

v_gene,len,j_gene,CDR3aa
TRBV6-5,12,TRBJ2-5,ASSYGRRQETQY
TRBV24-1,9,TRBJ2-1,ATSVGNEQF
TRBV29-1,11,TRBJ2-1,SVIGTSGPMEF
TRBV6-2/TRBV6-3,14,TRBJ2-5,ASSPRGAGDQETQY
TRBV6-5,12,TRBJ1-2,ASSLRGPNYGYT
TRBV6-5,10,TRBJ2-1,ASSIPGPRRV
TRBV3-1/TRBV3-2,11,TRBJ1-2,ASSHRQGPGYT
TRBV4-2,14,TRBJ1-2,ASSQEGGVTNYGYT
TRBV5-8,9,TRBJ1-5,ASSLVQPQH
TRBV5-4,11,TRBJ2-6,ASSPPISSVLT
TRBV4-1,15,TRBJ2-3,ASSQGLAGGRTDTQY
TRBV7-3,17,TRBJ2-3,ASRPRPTSGSSSTDTQY
TRBV9,10,TRBJ2-3,ASSVRDSTQY
TRBV27,10,TRBJ2-2,ASSLRGGELF
TRBV10-1,9,TRBJ1-4,ASKNRGELF
TRBV11-1,11,TRBJ2-5,ASSRSRTETQY
TRBV3-1/TRBV3-2,12,TRBJ1-6,ASSRQLSNSPLH
TRBV5-6,12,TRBJ1-1,ASSYPRDYAEAF
TRBV11-3,12,TRBJ2-3,ASSVGRGADTQY
TRBV20-1,9,TRBJ1-2,SARFGGGYT
TRBV13,13,TRBJ1-1,ASSFIGQENTEAF
TRBV7-9,13,TRBJ1-1,ASSLVSARNTEAF
TRBV18,13,TRBJ1-4,ASRKTGGANEKLF
TRBV14,12,TRBJ2-1,ASSPSPNYNEQF
TRBV6-4,12,TRBJ2-1,ASSDGYVSGEQF
TRBV9,15,TRBJ2-7,ASSVAGSGGIFSEQY
TRBV7-2,12,TRBJ2-5,ASSLAGGSKAQY
TRBV3-1/TRBV3-2,13,TRBJ2-1,ASSQGEAGYNEQF
TRBV21-1,17,TRBJ2-2,ASYREQDGVRTNTGELF
TRBV7-9,13,TRBJ2-1,ASSILTRGHNEQF
TRBV6-5,12,TRBJ1-5,ASSYGGINQPQH
TRBV6-6,11,TRBJ1-6,ASRRGQVPPLH
TRBV5-1,10,TRBJ2-2,ASNLWSGELF
TRBV12-3/TRBV12-4,11,TRBJ1-5,ASSFRGNQPQH
TRBV18,13,TRBJ2-1,ASSPLFSGGDEQF
TRBV5-1,13,TRBJ1-6,ASSLEGVYNSPLH
TRBV13,12,TRBJ1-1,ASSDGPGNTEAF
TRBV6-5,13,TRBJ1-5,ASSGGPGDNQPQH
TRBV27,11,TRBJ1-6,ASRLRLDSPLH
TRBV2,10,TRBJ2-2,ASSSSTGELF
TRBV10-3,14,TRBJ1-2,AISEESKGVNYGYT
TRBV19,10,TRBJ1-1,ASRSTGTEAF
TRBV5-1,13,TRBJ1-4,ASSFRGGDSVKLF
TRBV29-1,11,TRBJ2-7,SVGEVGSYEQY
TRBV7-3,11,TRBJ1-2,ASSLTQGGGYT
TRBV6-1,12,TRBJ2-7,ASSEIAGFYEQY
TRBV6-5,12,TRBJ2-2,ASSSSAWVGELF
TRBV5-8,13,TRBJ2-1,ASSVWTVRDNEQF
TRBV10-1,12,TRBJ1-5,AGGGHNSNQPQH
TRBV5-5,12,TRBJ2-7,ASSFAGVVYEQY
TRBV25-1,11,TRBJ1-1,ASSDSEDRGAF
TRBV4-2,16,TRBJ2-3,ASSQEKNWRGMMDTQY
TRBV19,11,TRBJ1-2,ASSTTPVNSYT
TRBV5-1,14,TRBJ2-2,ASSGSGGSATGELF
TRBV11-3,12,TRBJ1-2,ASSTDGNNYGYT
TRBV5-6,10,TRBJ1-2,ASSLLGRDYT
TRBV6-2/TRBV6-3,17,TRBJ2-7,ASSYSTWSRAVGFSEQY